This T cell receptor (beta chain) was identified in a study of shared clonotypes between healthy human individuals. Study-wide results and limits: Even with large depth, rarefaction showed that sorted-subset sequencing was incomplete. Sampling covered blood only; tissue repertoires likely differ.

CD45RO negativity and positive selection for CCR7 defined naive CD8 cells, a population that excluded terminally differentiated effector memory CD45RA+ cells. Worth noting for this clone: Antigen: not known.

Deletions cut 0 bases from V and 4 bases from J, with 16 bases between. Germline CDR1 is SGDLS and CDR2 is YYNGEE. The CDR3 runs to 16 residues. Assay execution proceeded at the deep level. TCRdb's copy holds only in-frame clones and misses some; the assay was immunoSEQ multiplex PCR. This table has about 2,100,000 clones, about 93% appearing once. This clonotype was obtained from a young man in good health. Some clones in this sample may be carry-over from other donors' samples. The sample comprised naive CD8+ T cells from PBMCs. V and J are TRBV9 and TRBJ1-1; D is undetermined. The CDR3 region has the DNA TGTGCCAGCAGCGTAGATTCATTAGGTTTCAGCACTGAAGCTTTCTTT. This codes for CASSVDSLGFSTEAFF.